The TCR beta chain described here comes from a study of blood T cell repertoires in COVID-19. Overall study: Collection of acute and convalescent COVID-19 samples took place in the United States, Italy and Spain.

The CDR3 totals 13 residues. Germline V gene data show CDR1 as LNHDA and CDR2 as SQIVND (reference sequence). Trimming shortened V by 3 bases and J by 9 bases, and 12 bases separated the two germline ends. Cohorts were based on clinical histories the participants reported. In the source study's methods: Estimates of nucleated cell counts were drawn from the amplification of reference gene primers. Assay used: immunoSEQ multiplex PCR; TCRdb lists only in-frame clones, some missing. V, J and clone size were drawn from that table, and D and trimming were deduced from the DNA. The data contain about 220,000 clones, roughly 89% of them seen just once; the ten biggest clones take up less than 4.5%.

This receptor was taken from a woman aged 40 to 55 with acute COVID-19. J is TRBJ1-5 and V is TRBV19; a possible D gene is TRBD1 (6 bases). Input material: PBMCs or T cells enriched from blood (not recorded which). The CDR3 protein is CASSIQGSRPQHF. The CDR3 DNA reads as TGTGCCAGTAGTATCCAGGGGTCAAGGCCCCAGCATTTT.